This TCR beta chain was recorded in a study of T cell responses to AZD1222 COVID-19 vaccine. Findings of the study overall: Along spike, vaccine-associated CD4 TCRs were found throughout, with dominance at 160-218 and 743-854.

With respect to this clone: The antigen is not known.

Trimming at V came to 5 bases and at J to 4 bases, leaving 4 bases not matched to a gene. This CDR3 has 13 residues. Germline V lookup: CDR1 LNHDA, CDR2 SQIVND (reference sequence). Some clones are missing from TCRdb's copy, which holds only in-frame ones; the method was immunoSEQ multiplex PCR. The data contain roughly 84,000 clones, approximately 85% of them singletons. The V gene is TRBV19, the J gene TRBJ2-5, with 7 positions matching TRBD1. Sample: peripheral blood, taken 28 days after the second AZD1222 dose. The TCR originated in an adult who received the AZD1222 COVID-19 vaccine. This chain's CDR3 is CASSHRGRETQYF. Here the CDR3 DNA reads TGTGCCAGTAGTCACAGGGGACGAGAGACCCAGTACTTC.